Listed below are T cell receptor beta chains from one sample, sequenced in a study of neoadjuvant nivolumab and ipilimumab in lung cancer. TCRdb's copy holds only in-frame clones and misses some; the assay was immunoSEQ multiplex PCR. The repertoire holds 6,200 or so clones, approximately 64% seen once, with approximately 14% in the top ten. The sequences come from tumor tissue, collected after neoadjuvant nivolumab, alone or with ipilimumab, at or shortly before surgery. All receptors come from an adult with non-small cell lung cancer. Both conserved end residues are part of each CDR3. A D gene is named only where the DNA matches it firmly. Expanded clones get a size class; other rows say once, few or many, or leave the size out.

abundance	j_gene	v_gene	d_gene	CDR3nt	CDR3aa
few	TRBJ2-3	TRBV6-1	-	TGTGCCAGCAGTGACCTGGGAGATACGCAGTATTTT	CASSDLGDTQYF
-	TRBJ2-1	TRBV7-2	TRBD2	TGTGCCAGCAGCGCGGGACTAGCGGGACGAGATGAGCAGTTCTTC	CASSAGLAGRDEQFF
-	TRBJ2-3	TRBV5-4	TRBD2	TGTGCCAGCAGCCGGACTAGCACTAGCACAGATACGCAGTATTTT	CASSRTSTSTDTQYF
-	TRBJ2-7	TRBV5-1	-	TGCGCCAGCAGCTTGGGTCCGGACTACGAGCAGTACTTC	CASSLGPDYEQYF
-	TRBJ1-1	TRBV5-1	-	TGCGCCAGCAGCTTGGAATCGGGGGAAGAAGCTTTCTTT	CASSLESGEEAFF
-	TRBJ2-5	TRBV6-5	-	TGTGCCAGCAGTTATGGTTCCCCGTCAGATGAGACCCAGTACTTC	CASSYGSPSDETQYF
-	TRBJ2-1	TRBV10-3	TRBD2	TGTGCCATCACCCGGGGGGGGGTCGGCAATGAGCAGTTCTTC	CAITRGGVGNEQFF
-	TRBJ2-5	TRBV10-3	TRBD1	TGTGCCATCAGTGCAGGGGGCTGGGAGACCCAGTACTTC	CAISAGGWETQYF
-	TRBJ1-2	TRBV29-1	-	TGCAGCGTTGAAGATCCGAGTAGCCACTATGGCTACACCTTC	CSVEDPSSHYGYTF
-	TRBJ2-1	TRBV29-1	TRBD2	TGCAGCGTCCTAACTAGCGGGAGGGCCAATGAGCAGTTCTTC	CSVLTSGRANEQFF
-	TRBJ1-1	TRBV7-6	-	TGTGCCAGCAGCCCAGGAGAAGGGAACACTGAAGCTTTCTTT	CASSPGEGNTEAFF
-	TRBJ1-2	TRBV7-9	-	TGTGCCAGCAGCCCCTACAGGGACTATGGCTACACCTTC	CASSPYRDYGYTF
-	TRBJ2-1	TRBV4-3	TRBD2	TGCGCCAGCAGCCAAGAACTAGCGGGAATCTACAATGAGCAGTTCTTC	CASSQELAGIYNEQFF
few	TRBJ2-5	TRBV6-1	-	TGTGCCAGCAGTGAAGGGGCCGCCGCGGAGACCCAGTACTTC	CASSEGAAAETQYF
-	TRBJ2-3	TRBV6-6	-	TGTGCCACTACCCTTGCGGACCGCACAGATACGCAGTATTTT	CATTLADRTDTQYF
once	TRBJ2-3	TRBV4-1	-	TGCGCCAGCAGCCAAGATAAGGGATTTAGCACAGATACGCAGTATTTT	CASSQDKGFSTDTQYF
-	TRBJ1-5	TRBV6-5	TRBD1	TGTGCCAGCAGGCCCCCGACAGGGCGGCCCCAGCATTTT	CASRPPTGRPQHF
-	TRBJ2-7	TRBV6-1	TRBD2	TGTGCCAGCAGTGATTCCGGGACTAGCGCTTCCGAGCAGTACTTC	CASSDSGTSASEQYF
-	TRBJ2-2	TRBV19	-	TGTGCCTTGGGGGGCCCCGCCGGGGAGCTGTTTTTT	CALGGPAGELFF
-	TRBJ1-5	TRBV11-2	-	TGTGCCAGCAGTCTAGGACAGTTGCAGCCCCAGCATTTT	CASSLGQLQPQHF
-	TRBJ2-3	TRBV10-3	TRBD2	TGTGCCATCAGGGAGCTAGCGGGAGAAAGCACAGATACGCAGTATTTT	CAIRELAGESTDTQYF
few	TRBJ1-5	TRBV28	-	TGTGCCAGCAGTCAATTACAGGGCTATCAGCCCCAGCATTTT	CASSQLQGYQPQHF
-	TRBJ1-1	TRBV30	TRBD1	TGTGCCTGGGGACGAGGGGGCAGGTACACTGAAGCTTTCTTT	CAWGRGGRYTEAFF
-	TRBJ2-3	TRBV5-1	-	TGCGCCAGCAGCTTGGGGACAGCGGGGGATACGCAGTATTTT	CASSLGTAGDTQYF
-	TRBJ2-1	TRBV11-2	TRBD1	TGTGCCAGCAGCTTAGATGAAGGGGGCGAGCAGTTCTTC	CASSLDEGGEQFF
-	TRBJ1-1	TRBV11-2	-	TGTGCCAGCAGCACGGGGAGGGAGGCTTTCTTT	CASSTGREAFF
-	TRBJ2-3	TRBV29-1	TRBD1	TGCAGCGTGATGACAGGGGGTACATCGGATACGCAGTATTTT	CSVMTGGTSDTQYF
-	TRBJ2-7	TRBV29-1	TRBD2	TGCAGCGTTGGCGGACCGACTAGCGGGAGGAGCGAGCAGTACTTC	CSVGGPTSGRSEQYF
-	TRBJ2-7	TRBV7-6	-	TGTGCCAGCAGCCGACAGAGAGATTACGAGCAGTACTTC	CASSRQRDYEQYF
-	TRBJ2-5	TRBV6-1	-	TGTGCCAGCACTCAACAGGGTCGGGAGACCCAGTACTTC	CASTQQGRETQYF
-	TRBJ2-7	TRBV29-1	-	TGCAGCGTTGAAGATCCGGGGTTCCACGAGCAGTACTTC	CSVEDPGFHEQYF
-	TRBJ1-4	TRBV11-2	-	TGTGCCAGCAGCTTAGGGACAGTTGCAACTAATGAAAAACTGTTTTTT	CASSLGTVATNEKLFF
few	TRBJ1-3	TRBV7-2	-	TGTGCCAGCAGCTTAGACTCAGGGGCTGGAAACACCATATATTTT	CASSLDSGAGNTIYF
-	TRBJ1-3	TRBV5-1	-	TGCGCCAGCAGCGGTGGAAGGGCCCCTGGAAACACCATATATTTT	CASSGGRAPGNTIYF
medium-sized	TRBJ2-7	TRBV25-1	TRBD1	TGTGCCAGCGCCCAGGGGGACGAGCAGTACTTC	CASAQGDEQYF
once	TRBJ2-7	TRBV5-6	-	TGTGCCAGCAGCAAGGGACCCGAGAAGTACTTC	CASSKGPEKYF
medium-sized	TRBJ1-2	TRBV14	TRBD1	TGTGCCAGCAGCCAAGATTTGGGACAGGGAGCCTACTATGGCTACACCTTC	CASSQDLGQGAYYGYTF
-	TRBJ2-2	TRBV28	TRBD2	TGTGCCAGCCTCTCGGGAGGGAACACCGGGGAGCTGTTTTTT	CASLSGGNTGELFF
-	TRBJ2-5	TRBV11-2	-	TGTGCCAGCAGCTTACAGGGCGAGACCCAGTACTTC	CASSLQGETQYF
-	TRBJ2-3	TRBV7-7	-	TGTGCTAGCAGCCCCGACGGGGATACGCAGTATTTT	CASSPDGDTQYF
-	TRBJ2-1	TRBV18	TRBD2	TGTGCCAGCTCACTTACTCAGACCGGGACTAGCGGGAGCAATGAGCAGTTCTTC	CASSLTQTGTSGSNEQFF